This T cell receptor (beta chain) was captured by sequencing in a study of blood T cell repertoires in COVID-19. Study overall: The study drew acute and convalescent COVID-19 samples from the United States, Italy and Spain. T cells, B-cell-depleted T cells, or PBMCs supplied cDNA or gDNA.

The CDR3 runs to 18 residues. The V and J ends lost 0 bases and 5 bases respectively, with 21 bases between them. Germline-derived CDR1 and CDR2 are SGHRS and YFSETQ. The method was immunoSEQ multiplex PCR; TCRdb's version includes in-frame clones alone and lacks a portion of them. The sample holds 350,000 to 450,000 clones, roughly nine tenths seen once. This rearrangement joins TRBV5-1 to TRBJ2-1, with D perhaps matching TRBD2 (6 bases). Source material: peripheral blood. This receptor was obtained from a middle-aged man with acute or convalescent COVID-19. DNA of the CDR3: TGCGCCAGCAGCTTGGGGATCGGGCGGGGCAATATGGACAATGAGCAGTTCTTC. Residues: CASSLGIGRGNMDNEQFF.